This T cell receptor (beta chain) is drawn from a study of blood T cells in healthy people across ages. Study-wide results and limits: The percentage of naive T cells correlated strongly with TCR beta diversity. Fewer expanded clones and more diversity marked long-lived versus aged donors.

Using a J-beta primer mix together with a sample-barcoded 5' primer, a second PCR was run for about 6 to 11 cycles. One entry per CDR3 protein results from TCRdb running MiXCR on the 5' RACE reads. The sample carries roughly 730,000 distinct CDR3 sequences, just over 55% recorded once. Regarding this clonotype: Its antigen is unknown.

Total RNA, at least 6 micrograms per sample, came from PBMCs. The source material was blood. The receptor's source is a middle-aged man in good health.

CDR3 region: CASRLSLDTQYF. CDR3 coding DNA: TGTGCCAGCAGATTATCGCTGGATACGCAGTATTTT. The V call is TRBV12-3 or TRBV12-4, the J call TRBJ2-3; D ambiguous. The CDR3 is 12 amino acids. Between the trimmed V and J ends, which lost 6 bases and 6 bases, there was a span of 10 bases.